Shown below are 29 T cell receptor beta chains from a single sample sequenced in a study of PD-1 blockade in classical Hodgkin lymphoma. The time point here: newly diagnosed, previously untreated cHL patient sample. Clones were sequenced by immunoSEQ multiplex PCR, and TCRdb holds only the in-frame ones, with some missing. The sample lists about 16,000 clones; about nine tenths were seen once. The sequenced sample consisted of peripheral blood mononuclear cells (PBMCs). The origin of the receptors is a human donor with classical Hodgkin lymphoma.

This clone has just a few counts. V usage is TRBV25-1 and J usage is TRBJ2-1; the match to TRBD2 covers 9 bases. Germline CDR1 and CDR2: MGHDK and SYGVNS. The CDR3 runs to 17 residues. With 2 bases clipped from V and 6 bases from J, the junction kept 11 bases outside the gene matches. The chain's CDR3 is CASSERGGAGEGNEQFF. CDR3 sequence (DNA): TGTGCCAGCAGTGAACGCGGGGGGGCAGGGGAGGGCAATGAGCAGTTCTTC. Full variable domain (outside the CDR3, taken from reference TRBV25-1 and TRBJ2-1): EADIYQTPRYLVIGTGKKITLECSQTMGHDKMYWYQQDPGMELHLIHYSYGVNSTEKGDLSSESTVSRIRTEHFPLTLESARPSHTSQYLCASSERGGAGEGNEQFFGPGTRLTVL.

The rearrangement joins TRBV2 to TRBJ1-1; 7 positions match TRBD1. The V gene end was trimmed by 7 bases and the J gene end by 0 bases; junction bases not matched to a gene: 8. The germline V gene has CDR1 SNHLY and CDR2 FYNNEI. The CDR3 has 15 residues. This CDR3 is CASTAEGALNTEAFF. CDR3 in DNA: TGTGCCAGCACGGCCGAGGGGGCTTTGAACACTGAAGCTTTCTTT. Supplemented by reference TRBV2 and TRBJ1-1, the full variable domain reads EPEVTQTPSHQVTQMGQEVILRCVPISNHLYFYWYRQILGQKVEFLVSFYNNEISEKSEIFDDQFSVERPDGSNFTLKIRSTKLEDSAMYFCASTAEGALNTEAFFGQGTRLTVV.

The chain has TRBV6-6 and TRBJ2-3; the D gene is possibly TRBD2 (5 bases). Germline CDR1 and CDR2: MNHNY and SVGAGI (reference sequence). V was shortened by 5 bases and J by 6 bases, with 9 bases between the two germline ends. This CDR3 is built from 12 residues. This chain's CDR3 is CASSPEGDTQYF. The CDR3 DNA reads as TGTGCCAGCAGTCCCGAGGGTGATACGCAGTATTTT.

The DNA of the CDR3 is TGTGCCAGCAGGGGGATACTAGTCAACCGAGATACGCAGTATTTT. This encodes CASRGILVNRDTQYF. The chain joins TRBV5-6 to TRBJ2-3; D is possibly TRBD2 (5 bases). CDR3 length equals 15 residues. Germline assignment: CDR1 SGHDT and CDR2 YYEEEE. V was trimmed by 5 bases and J by 5 bases, leaving 18 bases between them.

The V gene is TRBV5-6, the J gene TRBJ1-2; D might be TRBD1 (6 bases). The CDR3 extends over 13 amino acids. CDR1 and CDR2 (germline): SGHDT, YYEEEE. V lost 4 bases and J 5 bases, leaving 12 bases between the germline ends. DNA of the CDR3: TGTGCCAGCAGCGAGGACAGCCATTATGGCTACACCTTC. Residues: CASSEDSHYGYTF. The complete variable domain, with remaining parts taken from reference TRBV5-6 and TRBJ1-2, reads DAGVTQSPTHLIKTRGQQVTLRCSPKSGHDTVSWYQQALGQGPQFIFQYYEEEERQRGNFPDRFSGHQFPNYSSELNVNALLLGDSALYLCASSEDSHYGYTFGSGTRLTVV.

The chain is built from TRBV30 and TRBJ1-1; 7 nucleotides align to TRBD1. CDR3 size: 14 residues. Trimming cost V 4 bases and J 4 bases; bases outside gene matches: 9. Germline V CDR1 and CDR2: GTSNPN, SVGIG (reference sequence). This CDR3 is CAWNLGQVGTEAFF. CDR3 DNA: TGTGCCTGGAACCTCGGACAGGTGGGCACTGAAGCTTTCTTT.

With respect to this clone: At the DNA level, this CDR3 is encoded by other sequences in the same sample as well. The genes are TRBV5-1 and TRBJ1-1, with D possibly matching TRBD1 (6 bases). This CDR3 comprises 13 residues. V was trimmed by 5 bases and J by 4 bases, leaving 12 bases between them. Germline assignment: CDR1 SGHRS and CDR2 YFSETQ. DNA of the CDR3: TGCGCCAGCAGTTTAGGGGGTGGCACTGAAGCTTTCTTT. Translating it yields CASSLGGGTEAFF. Based on the CDR3 plus reference TRBV5-1 and TRBJ1-1, the full variable domain is KAGVTQTPRYLIKTRGQQVTLSCSPISGHRSVSWYQQTPGQGLQFLFEYFSETQRNKGNFPGRFSGRQFSNSRSEMNVSTLELGDSALYLCASSLGGGTEAFFGQGTRLTVV.

The rearrangement joins TRBV9 to TRBJ2-2; perhaps TRBD2 as D (6 bases). Germline assignment: CDR1 SGDLS and CDR2 YYNGEE. V lost 0 bases, J lost 3 bases, and 12 bases lay in between. The CDR3 has 16 amino acids. The CDR3 nucleotides are TGTGCCAGCAGCGTAGGTCCCGGAGGGGACACCGGGGAGCTGTTTTTT. Its protein is CASSVGPGGDTGELFF.

This clone was seen a handful of times. The rearrangement links TRBV7-8 to TRBJ2-5; D remains ambiguous. The CDR3 contains 12 residues. The germline CDR1 and CDR2 sequences are SGHVS and FQNEAQ. V lost 3 bases to trimming and J lost 9 bases, with 11 bases between them. The CDR3 DNA reads as TGTGCCAGCAGCTTCCGGAAGGTGGCCCAGTACTTC. Translating it yields CASSFRKVAQYF. The full variable domain, its missing parts supplied by reference TRBV7-8 and TRBJ2-5, is GAGVSQSPRYKVAKRGQDVALRCDPISGHVSLFWYQQALGQGPEFLTYFQNEAQLDKSGLPSDRFFAERPEGSVSTLKIQRTQQEDSAVYLCASSFRKVAQYFGPGTRLLVL.

In this sample, this clone turned up a few times. The V gene is TRBV19, the J gene TRBJ2-7; D call uncertain. Germline V gene sequence: CDR1 LNHDA, CDR2 SQIVND (reference sequence). The CDR3 covers 16 residues. V was pared by 0 bases and J by 2 bases, with 14 bases between. CDR3 region: CASSIDPRKNPYEQYF. In nucleotides, the CDR3 is TGTGCCAGTAGTATAGATCCCAGGAAGAACCCCTACGAGCAGTACTTC.

DNA for the CDR3: TGTGCCAGCAGAACGACAGGGAACACTGAAGCTTTCTTT. Its protein is CASRTTGNTEAFF. The chain recombines TRBV27 with TRBJ1-1; D possibly corresponds to TRBD1 (6 bases). Trimming left V 6 bases short and J 1 base short, with 9 bases between. Germline V CDR1 and CDR2: MNHEY, SMNVEV (reference sequence). The CDR3 covers 13 residues.

V gene TRBV6-4 combines with J gene TRBJ2-1, with TRBD2 identical over 13 bases. The CDR3 contains 15 residues. The V segment lost 3 bases and the J segment 4 bases; nucleotides outside the gene matches: 0. In germline, CDR1 is MRHNA, CDR2 SNTAGT. DNA for the CDR3: TGTGCCAGCAGTGAACTAGCGGGAGGGTACAATGAGCAGTTCTTC. This encodes CASSELAGGYNEQFF.

CDR3 amino acids: CASRAGTEYTGELFF. CDR3 DNA sequence: TGTGCCAGCAGGGCCGGGACGGAGTACACCGGGGAGCTGTTTTTT. This rearrangement joins TRBV14 to TRBJ2-2; D might be TRBD1 or TRBD2, each matching 5 bases. Trimming removed 6 bases at V and 3 bases at J, with 14 bases between. Per the germline V gene, CDR1 is SGHDN and CDR2 is FVKESK. The CDR3 is made up of 15 amino acids.

V is TRBV28 and J is TRBJ1-1; D gene ambiguous. Germline V CDR1 and CDR2: MDHEN, SYDVKM. The ends were cut back, 5 bases at V and 5 bases at J, with 9 bases in the middle. CDR3 length: 12 residues. This CDR3 reads CASSVGWTEAFF. CDR3 nucleotides: TGTGCCAGCAGTGTCGGGTGGACTGAAGCTTTCTTT.

This clone was seen a single time. This chain joins TRBV5-4 and TRBJ2-1; TRBD1 is a possible D gene (6 bases). The CDR3 length is 14 residues. Between the trimmed V and J ends, which lost 3 bases and 6 bases, there was a span of 13 bases. In germline, CDR1 is SGHNT, CDR2 YYREEE (reference sequence). The CDR3 loop reads CASSSGQPGNEQFF. The CDR3 DNA is TGTGCCAGCAGCTCCGGACAGCCGGGCAATGAGCAGTTCTTC.

The J gene is TRBJ1-1, the V gene TRBV29-1, with TRBD1 matching 8 bases. CDR3 length: 11 residues. Germline-derived CDR1 and CDR2 are SQVTM and ANQGSEA. The CDR3 DNA is TGCATGGACAGGGTGTACACTGAAGCTTTCTTT. The encoded protein is CMDRVYTEAFF.

The V gene is TRBV5-6, the J gene TRBJ2-7; 13 bases align to TRBD2. Germline CDR1 reads SGHDT; CDR2 reads YYEEEE. This CDR3 contains 15 residues. Trimming took 2 bases from V and 7 from J; bases not matched to a gene: 6. The DNA of the CDR3 is TGTGCCAGCAGCTTCGCGGGGACTAGCGGGACAGAGCAGTACTTC. Its translation is CASSFAGTSGTEQYF.

The rearrangement links TRBV20-1 to TRBJ1-2; D is ambiguous. This CDR3 has 11 residues. CDR1 and CDR2 (germline): DFQATT, SNEGSKA (reference sequence). In DNA form, the CDR3 reads TGCACCGCACCAGCCTCCTATGGCTACACCTTC. This translates into CTAPASYGYTF.

V gene TRBV6-5 combines with J gene TRBJ2-7; the D gene is possibly TRBD2 (5 bases). The CDR3 runs to 13 residues. V dropped 8 bases and J dropped 6 bases, with 17 bases sitting between them. Per the germline V gene, CDR1 is MNHEY and CDR2 is SVGAGI. CDR3 sequence (DNA): TGTGCCAGCGGGCAACTGGCCGCGGGCGAGCAGTACTTC. This codes for CASGQLAAGEQYF.

This chain joins TRBV5-1 and TRBJ2-2; tentative D call: TRBD2 (6 bases). The CDR3 has 16 amino acids. Germline lookup yields CDR1 SGHRS and CDR2 YFSETQ. The germline V and J ends were trimmed by 5 bases and 2 bases, with 16 bases remaining between them. CDR3 loop: CASRTSQTINTGELFF. The CDR3 DNA reads TGCGCCAGCAGGACTAGTCAAACCATAAACACCGGGGAGCTGTTTTTT.

J is TRBJ2-7 and V is TRBV25-1, with D uncertain. Per the germline V gene, CDR1 is MGHDK and CDR2 is SYGVNS. The CDR3 contains 13 residues. The V gene lost 7 bases and the J gene lost 2 bases, with 12 bases spanning the gap. CDR3 loop: CASTSDGTYEQYF. The CDR3 coding sequence is TGTGCCAGCACCTCAGACGGCACCTACGAGCAGTACTTC.

This rearrangement joins TRBV25-1 to TRBJ2-3; the D gene is possibly TRBD2 (5 bases). The ends were cut back, 7 bases at V and 0 bases at J, with 5 bases in the middle. The CDR3 sequence is 12 residues long. The germline CDR1 and CDR2 sequences are MGHDK and SYGVNS. The CDR3 DNA reads as TGTGCCAGCACGGGAAGCACAGATACGCAGTATTTT. Residues: CASTGSTDTQYF. The complete variable domain, with remaining parts taken from reference TRBV25-1 and TRBJ2-3, reads EADIYQTPRYLVIGTGKKITLECSQTMGHDKMYWYQQDPGMELHLIHYSYGVNSTEKGDLSSESTVSRIRTEHFPLTLESARPSHTSQYLCASTGSTDTQYFGPGTRLTVL.

The chain recombines TRBV25-1 with TRBJ1-1; 7 nucleotides line up with TRBD1. The CDR3 sequence is 17 residues long. Germline V gene lookup returns CDR1 MGHDK and CDR2 SYGVNS. V was clipped by 1 base and J by 0 bases; unmatched bases: 8. CDR3 DNA sequence: TGTGCCAGCAGTGAATTACAGGGGAGGGGGGTGAACACTGAAGCTTTCTTT. Translated, it gives CASSELQGRGVNTEAFF.

J is TRBJ2-5 and V is TRBV5-1; 10 bases map to TRBD1. CDR3 length equals 15 residues. Germline CDR1 reads SGHRS; CDR2 reads YFSETQ. The J segment lost 7 bases and the V segment lost 0 bases, leaving 6 bases of the junction unmatched. The CDR3 protein is CASSLDRTGGRTQYF. For the CDR3, the DNA is TGCGCCAGCAGCTTGGATAGGACAGGGGGTAGGACCCAGTACTTC.

The J gene is TRBJ1-2, the V gene TRBV10-2, with a tentative D call TRBD1 (5 bases). Per germline, CDR1 WSHSY and CDR2 SAAADI. The CDR3 contains 14 residues. V was trimmed by 0 bases and J by 4 bases, leaving 9 bases between them. CDR3 in amino acids: CASSESRAGYGYTF. CDR3 DNA: TGCGCCAGCAGTGAGTCCAGGGCGGGCTATGGCTACACCTTC.

This clone has more than one count but fewer than ten. The V and J genes are TRBV28 and TRBJ2-5; TRBD2 is a possible D gene (6 bases). The CDR3 is made up of 13 amino acids. The V gene lost 7 bases and the J gene lost 1 base, with 10 bases spanning the gap. CDR1 and CDR2 from the germline V gene are MDHEN and SYDVKM. The DNA of the CDR3 is TGTGCCAGCACCAATAGCGGCCAAGAGACCCAGTACTTC. Its protein product is CASTNSGQETQYF.

This clone was found once. The V gene is TRBV28, the J gene TRBJ2-5, with no clear D. Trimming took off 6 bases at V and 5 bases at J, with 10 bases between the two ends. From germline, CDR1 is MDHEN and CDR2 SYDVKM. The CDR3 covers 12 residues. The CDR3 spells CASSPPRETQYF. The CDR3 DNA reads as TGTGCCAGCAGCCCACCTCGGGAGACCCAGTACTTC.

V and J are TRBV19 and TRBJ1-3; no definite D call. Trimming removed 5 bases at V and 4 bases at J, with 12 bases between. The germline CDR1 and CDR2 sequences are LNHDA and SQIVND (reference sequence). CDR3 length: 14 residues. This chain's CDR3 is CASSPDGQGNTIYF. In DNA form, the CDR3 reads TGTGCCAGTAGTCCGGACGGCCAAGGAAACACCATATATTTT.

This clone was seen only once. This chain links TRBV10-3 with TRBJ1-5; tentatively, D is TRBD1 (5 bases). This CDR3 region has 16 residues. The germline gives CDR1 ENHRY, CDR2 SYGVKD. Trimming took off 3 bases at V and 4 bases at J, with 16 bases between the two ends. CDR3 sequence: CAISEMEGQGNQPQHF. The CDR3 DNA sequence: TGTGCCATCAGTGAAATGGAGGGTCAGGGAAATCAGCCCCAGCATTTT.